This TCR beta chain was profiled in a study of blood T cell repertoires in COVID-19. V lost 5 bases and J lost 0, with 14 bases in between. The CDR3 extends over 17 amino acids. Germline V gene sequence: CDR1 SGHTA, CDR2 FQGNSA. Assay: immunoSEQ multiplex PCR; the TCRdb copy retains only in-frame clones and omits some. The repertoire holds some 200,000 clones, with approximately 78% as singletons. The origin of this receptor is a woman of 80 years or more with acute or convalescent COVID-19. V usage is TRBV7-2 and J usage is TRBJ1-6, with a possible D match to TRBD1 (6 bases). The material sequenced was peripheral blood. CDR3 nucleotides: TGTGCCAGCAGCCCGGGACACCCGAGCTCCTATAATTCACCCCTCCACTTT. Translating gives CASSPGHPSSYNSPLHF. Full variable domain (rest looked up from reference TRBV7-2 and TRBJ1-6): GAGVSQSPSNKVTEKGKDVELRCDPISGHTALYWYRQSLGQGLEFLIYFQGNSAPDKSGLPSDRFSAERTGGSVSTLTIQRTQQEDSAVYLCASSPGHPSSYNSPLHFGNGTRLTVT.